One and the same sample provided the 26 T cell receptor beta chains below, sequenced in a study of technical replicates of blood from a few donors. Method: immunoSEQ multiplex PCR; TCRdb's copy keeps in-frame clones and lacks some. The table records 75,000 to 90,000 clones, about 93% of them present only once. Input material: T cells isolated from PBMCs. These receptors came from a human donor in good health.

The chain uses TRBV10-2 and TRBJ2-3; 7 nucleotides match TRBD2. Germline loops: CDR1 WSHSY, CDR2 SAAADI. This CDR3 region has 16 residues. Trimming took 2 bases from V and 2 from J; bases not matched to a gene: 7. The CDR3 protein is CASSEGRGSLTDTQYF. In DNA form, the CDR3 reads TGCGCCAGCAGTGAGGGCCGCGGGAGCCTCACAGATACGCAGTATTTT.

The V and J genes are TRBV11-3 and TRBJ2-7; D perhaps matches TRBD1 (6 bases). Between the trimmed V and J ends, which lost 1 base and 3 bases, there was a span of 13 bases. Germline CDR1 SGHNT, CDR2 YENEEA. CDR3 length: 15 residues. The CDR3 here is CASSLGTGSIYEQYF. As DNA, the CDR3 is TGTGCCAGCAGCTTAGGCACAGGGTCTATCTACGAGCAGTACTTC.

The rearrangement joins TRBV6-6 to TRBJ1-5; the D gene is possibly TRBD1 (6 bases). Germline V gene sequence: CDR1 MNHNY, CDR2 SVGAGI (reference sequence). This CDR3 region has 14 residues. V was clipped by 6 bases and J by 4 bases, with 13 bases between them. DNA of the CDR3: TGTGCCAGCAGGCCCGGGACAAATAATCAGCCCCAGCATTTT. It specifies CASRPGTNNQPQHF.

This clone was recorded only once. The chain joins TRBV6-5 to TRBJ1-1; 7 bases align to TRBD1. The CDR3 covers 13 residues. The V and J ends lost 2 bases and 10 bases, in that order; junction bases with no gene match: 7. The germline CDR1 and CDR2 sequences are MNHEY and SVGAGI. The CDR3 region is CASSYRTGVGAFF. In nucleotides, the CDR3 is TGTGCCAGCAGTTACCGAACAGGGGTGGGAGCTTTCTTT.

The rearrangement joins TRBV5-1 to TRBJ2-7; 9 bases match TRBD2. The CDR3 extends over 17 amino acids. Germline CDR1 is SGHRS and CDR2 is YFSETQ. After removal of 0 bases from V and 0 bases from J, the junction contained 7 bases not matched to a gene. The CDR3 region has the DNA TGCGCCAGCAGCTTGGGCAATCTAGCGGGGAGCTCCTACGAGCAGTACTTC. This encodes CASSLGNLAGSSYEQYF.

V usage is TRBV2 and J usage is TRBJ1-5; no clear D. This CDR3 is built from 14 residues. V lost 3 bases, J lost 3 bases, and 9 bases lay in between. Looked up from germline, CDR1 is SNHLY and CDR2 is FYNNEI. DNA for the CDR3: TGTGCCAGCAGTGAGTTCGGAGCCAATCAGCCCCAGCATTTT. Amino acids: CASSEFGANQPQHF.

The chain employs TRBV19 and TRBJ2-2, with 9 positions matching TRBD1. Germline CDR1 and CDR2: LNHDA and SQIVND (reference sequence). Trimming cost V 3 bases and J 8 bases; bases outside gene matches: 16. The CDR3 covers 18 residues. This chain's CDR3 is CASSILAAGTGSRGELFF. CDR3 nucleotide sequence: TGTGCCAGTAGTATTTTGGCGGCCGGGACAGGGTCCAGGGGGGAGCTGTTTTTT.

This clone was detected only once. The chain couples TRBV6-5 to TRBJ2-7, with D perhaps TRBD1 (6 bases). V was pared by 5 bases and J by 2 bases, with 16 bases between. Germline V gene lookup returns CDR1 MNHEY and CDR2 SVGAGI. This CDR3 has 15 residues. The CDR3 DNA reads TGTGCCAGCAGTCCCTCGCCGGGACAAACCTACGAGCAGTACTTC. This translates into CASSPSPGQTYEQYF.

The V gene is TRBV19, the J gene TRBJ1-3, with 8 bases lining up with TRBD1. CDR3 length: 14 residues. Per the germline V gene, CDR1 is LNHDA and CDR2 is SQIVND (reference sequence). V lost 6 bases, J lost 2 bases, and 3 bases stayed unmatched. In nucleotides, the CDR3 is TGTGCCAGTAGGCAGGGGGCAGCTGGAAACACCATATATTTT. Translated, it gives CASRQGAAGNTIYF.

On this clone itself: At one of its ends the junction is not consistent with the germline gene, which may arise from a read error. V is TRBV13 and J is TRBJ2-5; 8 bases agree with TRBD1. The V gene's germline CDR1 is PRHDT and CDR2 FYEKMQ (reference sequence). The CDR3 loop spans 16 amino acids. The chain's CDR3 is CASSIGTGLIQETQYF. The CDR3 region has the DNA TGTGCCAGCAGCATAGGGACAGGCCTAATCCAAGAGACCCAGTACTTC.

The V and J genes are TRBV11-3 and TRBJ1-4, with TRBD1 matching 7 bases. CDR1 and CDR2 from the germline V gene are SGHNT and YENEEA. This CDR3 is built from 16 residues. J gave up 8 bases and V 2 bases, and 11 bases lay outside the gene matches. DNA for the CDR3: TGTGCCAGCAGCTTACCAATACGGGGCAGGGGGGAAAAACTGTTTTTT. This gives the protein CASSLPIRGRGEKLFF.

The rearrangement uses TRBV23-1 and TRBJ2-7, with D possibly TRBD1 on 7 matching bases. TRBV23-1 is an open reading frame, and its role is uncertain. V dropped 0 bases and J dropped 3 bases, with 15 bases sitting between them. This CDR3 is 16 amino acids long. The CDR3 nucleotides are TGCGCCAGCAGTCAATCTGGAGGGGGCAGTCTCTACGAGCAGTACTTC. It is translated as CASSQSGGGSLYEQYF.

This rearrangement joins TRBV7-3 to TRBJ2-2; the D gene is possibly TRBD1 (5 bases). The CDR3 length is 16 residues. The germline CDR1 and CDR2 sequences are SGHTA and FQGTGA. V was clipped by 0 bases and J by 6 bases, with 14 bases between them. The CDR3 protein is CASSLTGLTSPGELFF. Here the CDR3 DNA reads TGTGCCAGCAGCTTAACGGGGCTCACCAGCCCCGGGGAGCTGTTTTTT.

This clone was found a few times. The CDR3 region has the DNA TGTGCCATCAGTGAGAGAGGACAGTCATATGGCTACACCTTC. It encodes CAISERGQSYGYTF. V and J are TRBV10-3 and TRBJ1-2; maybe TRBD1 (6 bases). Germline CDR1 is ENHRY and CDR2 is SYGVKD. CDR3 length: 14 residues. The V gene lost 2 bases and the J gene lost 5 bases, with 12 bases spanning the gap.

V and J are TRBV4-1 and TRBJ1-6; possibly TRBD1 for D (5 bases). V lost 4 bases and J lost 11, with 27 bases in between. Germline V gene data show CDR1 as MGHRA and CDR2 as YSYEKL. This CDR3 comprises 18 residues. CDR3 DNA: TGCGCCAGCAGCCCATTAGAGAGACAGATCCGGACCCAACCACCCCTCCACTTT. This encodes CASSPLERQIRTQPPLHF.

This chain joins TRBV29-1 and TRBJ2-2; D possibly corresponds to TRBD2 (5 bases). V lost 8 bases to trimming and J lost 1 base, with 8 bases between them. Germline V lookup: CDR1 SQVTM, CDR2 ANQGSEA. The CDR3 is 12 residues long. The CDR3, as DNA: TGCAGCTTTCGGGGGAACACCGGGGAGCTGTTTTTT. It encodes CSFRGNTGELFF.

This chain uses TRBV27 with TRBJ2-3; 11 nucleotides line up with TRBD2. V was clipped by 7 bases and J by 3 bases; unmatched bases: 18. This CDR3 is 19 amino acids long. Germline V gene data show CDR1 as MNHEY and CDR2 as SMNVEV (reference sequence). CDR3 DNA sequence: TGTGCCAGCACTAAACTAGCGGGAGAGTATGTGGGTCAGACAGATACGCAGTATTTT. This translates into CASTKLAGEYVGQTDTQYF.

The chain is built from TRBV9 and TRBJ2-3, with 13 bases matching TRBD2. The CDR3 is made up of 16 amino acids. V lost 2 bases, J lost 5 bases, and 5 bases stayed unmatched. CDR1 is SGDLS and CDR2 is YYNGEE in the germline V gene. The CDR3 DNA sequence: TGTGCCAGCAGCGTCCACGGACTAGCGGGAGAAGATACGCAGTATTTT. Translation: CASSVHGLAGEDTQYF.

The CDR3 DNA reads TGCGCCAGCCACCGAGAGGGTTTGGGATATGGCTACACCTTC. This codes for CASHREGLGYGYTF. The chain uses TRBV5-1 and TRBJ1-2; no firm D call. The V end was cut by 7 bases, the J end by 5 bases, with 18 bases between. This CDR3 contains 14 residues. Germline V CDR1 and CDR2: SGHRS, YFSETQ.

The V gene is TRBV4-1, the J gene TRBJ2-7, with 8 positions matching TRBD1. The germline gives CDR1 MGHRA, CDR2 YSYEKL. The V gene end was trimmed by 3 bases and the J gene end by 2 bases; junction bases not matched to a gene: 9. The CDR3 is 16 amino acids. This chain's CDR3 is CASSHPTGTGAYEQYF. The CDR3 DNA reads TGCGCCAGCAGCCACCCAACCGGGACAGGAGCCTACGAGCAGTACTTC.

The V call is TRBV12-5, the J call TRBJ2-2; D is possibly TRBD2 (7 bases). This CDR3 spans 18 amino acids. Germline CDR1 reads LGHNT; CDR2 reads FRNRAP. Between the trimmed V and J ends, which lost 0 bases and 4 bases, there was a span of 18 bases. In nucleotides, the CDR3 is TGTGCTAGTGGTTTGGTACTCACCGGGGGGCGAGTCACCGGGGAGCTGTTTTTT. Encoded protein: CASGLVLTGGRVTGELFF.

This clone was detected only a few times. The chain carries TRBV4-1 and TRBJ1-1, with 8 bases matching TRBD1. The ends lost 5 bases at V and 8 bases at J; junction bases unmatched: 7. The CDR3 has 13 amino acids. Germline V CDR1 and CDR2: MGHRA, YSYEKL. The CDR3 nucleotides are TGCGCCAGCAGCGCACGACAGGGGCCCGAAGCTTTCTTT. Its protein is CASSARQGPEAFF.

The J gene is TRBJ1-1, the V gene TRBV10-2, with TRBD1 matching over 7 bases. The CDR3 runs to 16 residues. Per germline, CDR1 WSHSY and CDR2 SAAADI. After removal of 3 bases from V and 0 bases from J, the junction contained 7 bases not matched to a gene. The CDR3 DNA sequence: TGCGCCAGCAGTGACCCTCGGGACAGAATGAACACTGAAGCTTTCTTT. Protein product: CASSDPRDRMNTEAFF.

DNA of the CDR3: TGTGCCAGCAGTTTTGCAGGATATGGCTACACCTTC. Its protein product is CASSFAGYGYTF. The V and J genes are TRBV28 and TRBJ1-2; no clear D. Germline V gene lookup returns CDR1 MDHEN and CDR2 SYDVKM. V dropped 3 bases and J dropped 5 bases, with 7 bases sitting between them. The CDR3 has 12 amino acids.

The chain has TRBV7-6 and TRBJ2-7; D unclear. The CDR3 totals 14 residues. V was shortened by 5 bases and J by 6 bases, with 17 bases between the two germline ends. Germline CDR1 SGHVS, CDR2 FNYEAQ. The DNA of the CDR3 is TGTGCCAGCAGCCCCGAGCCTACTGGGCCCGAGCAGTACTTC. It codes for CASSPEPTGPEQYF.

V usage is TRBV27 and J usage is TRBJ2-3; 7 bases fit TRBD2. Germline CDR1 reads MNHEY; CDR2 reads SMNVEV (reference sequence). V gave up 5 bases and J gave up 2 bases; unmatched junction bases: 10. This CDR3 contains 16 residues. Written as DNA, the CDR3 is TGTGCCAGCAGTCGGACGGGGACTACCCTCACAGATACGCAGTATTTT. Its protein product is CASSRTGTTLTDTQYF.